One sample yielded the 23 T cell receptor beta chains listed below, sequenced in a study of CD4 T cells in relation to SARS-CoV-2 and coronaviruses. CD4+ T cells from unexposed donors were obtained before the COVID-19 pandemic (2011-2018). Here immunoSEQ multiplex PCR was the method, and the copy in TCRdb shows in-frame clones only, minus some. The sample has 55,000 to 70,000 clones; about 92% are singletons. The sequenced sample was naive CD4+ T cells from PBMCs. This sample's subset: naive CD4+ T cells isolated by negative enrichment. These receptors came from a human donor in good health.

The rearrangement links TRBV4-1 to TRBJ2-5; D uncertain. In germline, CDR1 is MGHRA, CDR2 YSYEKL. The CDR3 length is 17 residues. V lost 1 base and J lost 5, with 20 bases in between. CDR3 in amino acids: CASSQARMTPTRETQYF. In nucleotides, the CDR3 is TGCGCCAGCAGCCAAGCCCGAATGACCCCTACACGGGAGACCCAGTACTTC.

The gene calls are TRBV4-3 and TRBJ2-7; 8 bases are shared with TRBD1. This CDR3 is built from 16 residues. Germline V lookup: CDR1 LGHNA, CDR2 YSLEER. The V segment lost 0 bases and the J segment 9 bases; nucleotides outside the gene matches: 13. The CDR3 loop is CASSQDPGTGSFGQYF. For the CDR3, the DNA is TGCGCCAGCAGCCAAGATCCAGGGACAGGAAGCTTTGGGCAGTACTTC.

This sequence joins TRBV19 and TRBJ2-1, with D perhaps matching TRBD2 (5 bases). The V and J ends lost 3 bases and 6 bases respectively, with 15 bases between them. The CDR3 has 15 amino acids. CDR1 and CDR2 (germline): LNHDA, SQIVND (reference sequence). The CDR3 DNA reads as TGTGCCAGTAGTATCGGAGCGGCAGGAGGCAATGAGCAGTTCTTC. Translated, it gives CASSIGAAGGNEQFF.

The chain recombines TRBV24-1 with TRBJ2-2, with 8 positions matching TRBD1. CDR1 KGHDR and CDR2 SFDVKD come from the germline V gene. With V trimmed by 4 bases and J by 6 bases, 9 bases remained unmatched. The CDR3 covers 16 residues. CDR3 amino acids: CATSDFGQGGAGELFF. The CDR3 coding sequence is TGTGCCACCAGTGACTTTGGACAGGGTGGGGCCGGGGAGCTGTTTTTT.

This clone was observed a single time. The chain uses TRBV7-3 and TRBJ2-3, with TRBD1 matching over 8 bases. This CDR3 contains 13 residues. V lost 6 bases to trimming and J lost 6 bases; unmatched junction nucleotides: 5. The V gene's germline CDR1 is SGHTA and CDR2 FQGTGA. CDR3 DNA: TGTGCCAGCAGGCAGCGACAGGGGGATACGCAGTATTTT. Translated, it gives CASRQRQGDTQYF. The complete variable domain, with remaining parts taken from reference TRBV7-3 and TRBJ2-3, reads GAGVSQTPSNKVTEKGKYVELRCDPISGHTALYWYRQSLGQGPEFLIYFQGTGAADDSGLPNDRFFAVRPEGSVSTLKIQRTERGDSAVYLCASRQRQGDTQYFGPGTRLTVL.

Comments on this clone: An end of the junction does not agree with germline; a read error may underlie this. The V and J genes are TRBV11-2 and TRBJ2-5, with D unresolved. The CDR3 contains 13 residues. CDR1 and CDR2 from the germline V gene are SGHAT and FQNNGV. For the CDR3, the DNA is TGTGCCAGCACCTTACCCCCAGGACAGACCCAGTACTTC. Its translation is CASTLPPGQTQYF.

The V gene is TRBV30, the J gene TRBJ1-2; 7 bases are a match to TRBD1. This CDR3 region has 13 residues. CDR1 is GTSNPN and CDR2 is SVGIG in the germline V gene (reference sequence). Germline trimming cut 3 bases from V and 0 bases from J; bases unmatched to any gene: 1. CDR3 protein: CAWSRGANYGYTF. CDR3 nucleotide sequence: TGTGCCTGGAGCAGGGGGGCTAACTATGGCTACACCTTC. The variable domain in full, with the rest retrieved from reference TRBV30 and TRBJ1-2, is SQTIHQWPATLVQPVGSPLSLECTVEGTSNPNLYWYRQAAGRGLQLLFYSVGIGQISSEVPQNLSASRPQDRQFILSSKKLLLSDSGFYLCAWSRGANYGYTFGSGTRLTVV.

The DNA for the CDR3 is TGTGCCAGCAGCTTGGTTCCAACCTCCGGCAATGAGCAGTTCTTC. Protein product: CASSLVPTSGNEQFF. V is TRBV5-6 and J is TRBJ2-1; the D is unclear. CDR3 length: 15 residues. Germline CDR1 SGHDT, CDR2 YYEEEE. V shed 0 bases and J shed 6 bases, with 13 bases lying between them. Using reference TRBV5-6 and TRBJ2-1 for the parts outside the CDR3, the full variable domain is DAGVTQSPTHLIKTRGQQVTLRCSPKSGHDTVSWYQQALGQGPQFIFQYYEEEERQRGNFPDRFSGHQFPNYSSELNVNALLLGDSALYLCASSLVPTSGNEQFFGPGTRLTVL.

The J gene is TRBJ2-7, the V gene TRBV5-4, with D perhaps assigned TRBD1 or TRBD2 (5 bases each). V lost 4 bases and J lost 0, with 11 bases in between. The length of the CDR3 is 14 residues. Germline loops: CDR1 SGHNT, CDR2 YYREEE (reference sequence). CDR3 bases: TGTGCCAGCAGCCCTCGTGGGGGCTCCTACGAGCAGTACTTC. Its translation is CASSPRGGSYEQYF.

V and J are TRBV6-4 and TRBJ1-2; 7 bases match TRBD1. J gave up 5 bases and V 6 bases, and 6 bases lay outside the gene matches. This CDR3 is 13 amino acids long. Germline V gene sequence: CDR1 MRHNA, CDR2 SNTAGT. The CDR3 nucleotides read TGTGCCAGCAGAGAGACAGGGAGTTATGGCTACACCTTC. It translates to CASRETGSYGYTF.

The rearrangement joins TRBV6-5 to TRBJ1-2, with a possible D match to TRBD1 (5 bases). This CDR3 is built from 15 residues. V was trimmed by 6 bases and J by 5 bases, leaving 19 bases between them. Germline values: CDR1 MNHEY, CDR2 SVGAGI. The CDR3 is CASSPGERGWYGYTF. DNA of the CDR3: TGTGCCAGCAGCCCCGGAGAGAGGGGCTGGTATGGCTACACCTTC.

This clone was found once. One junction end disagrees with the germline gene, perhaps due to a read error. Additional DNA sequences in this sample encode the identical CDR3. The CDR3 DNA reads TGCGCCAGCAGTTTATTGAGGAGGGGTCAGCCCCAGCATTTT. Amino acid sequence: CASSLLRRGQPQHF. The chain has TRBV27 and TRBJ1-5, with D possibly matching TRBD1 (5 bases). This CDR3 spans 14 amino acids. Germline V CDR1 and CDR2: MNHEY, SMNVEV (reference sequence).

A single count supports this clone. The V and J genes are TRBV3-1 (or the pseudogene TRBV3-2) and TRBJ2-7; D might be TRBD1 (6 bases). V gave up 1 base and J gave up 4 bases, with 8 bases separating them. From germline, CDR1 is LGHDT and CDR2 YNNKEL (reference sequence). The CDR3 loop spans 13 amino acids. In nucleotides, the CDR3 is TGTGCCAGCAGCCAAGCCAGGGGATACGAGCAGTACTTC. Translated, it gives CASSQARGYEQYF.

The gene calls are TRBV20-1 and TRBJ2-3, with 9 bases identical to TRBD2. Unmatched junction bases numbered 7, after V lost 3 bases and J lost 6 bases. Germline V CDR1 and CDR2: DFQATT, SNEGSKA (reference sequence). The CDR3 is 14 residues long. The DNA of the CDR3 is TGCAGTGCTAGTATTAGCGGGAGCGGGGATACGCAGTATTTT. The encoded protein is CSASISGSGDTQYF.

The genes are TRBV5-1 and TRBJ2-3; 7 nucleotides agree with TRBD2. V lost 7 bases and J lost 4; bases outside the gene matches: 15. Germline V gene data show CDR1 as SGHRS and CDR2 as YFSETQ. This CDR3 has 16 amino acids. The CDR3 DNA follows: TGCGCCAGCCGCCCGGGGGGTGGCCTCGGACCAGATACGCAGTATTTT. Protein sequence: CASRPGGGLGPDTQYF.

J is TRBJ1-3 and V is TRBV5-1; the match to TRBD1 covers 10 bases. CDR1 is SGHRS, CDR2 YFSETQ, per germline. The length of the CDR3 is 17 residues. J was trimmed by 0 bases and V by 4 bases; bases with no gene match: 7. CDR3 in DNA: TGCGCCAGCAGCACCGGGACAGGGGAATACTCTGGAAACACCATATATTTT. It specifies CASSTGTGEYSGNTIYF.

This clone was seen a handful of times. The chain uses TRBV6-6 and TRBJ1-1; D uncertain. Germline-derived CDR1 and CDR2 are MNHNY and SVGAGI (reference sequence). The CDR3 is 12 residues long. Between the trimmed V and J ends, which lost 8 bases and 6 bases, there was a span of 13 bases. The CDR3 DNA sequence: TGTGCCAGCGGAACCCCGGGCCCTGAAGCTTTCTTT. Its translation is CASGTPGPEAFF.

V and J are TRBV5-4 and TRBJ2-7; the match to TRBD2 covers 9 bases. Trimming cost V 2 bases and J 2 bases; bases outside gene matches: 5. Germline CDR1 SGHNT, CDR2 YYREEE (reference sequence). CDR3 length: 15 amino acids. The CDR3 here is CASSFGGGGTYEQYF. CDR3 nucleotides: TGTGCCAGCAGCTTTGGCGGGGGGGGAACCTACGAGCAGTACTTC.

This sequence joins TRBV24-1 and TRBJ2-1; D might be TRBD2 (7 bases). Trimming cost V 4 bases and J 0 bases, with 12 bases left between them. The CDR3 is 16 amino acids. CDR1 is KGHDR, CDR2 SFDVKD, per germline. In DNA form, the CDR3 reads TGTGCCACCAGTGACGCGGGGGCCTCCTCCTACAATGAGCAGTTCTTC. Translation: CATSDAGASSYNEQFF.

The chain is built from TRBV18 and TRBJ1-3; possible D gene TRBD1, 5 bases. Between the trimmed V and J ends, which lost 3 bases and 2 bases, there was a span of 11 bases. The CDR3 runs 15 residues. Germline CDR1 is KGHSH and CDR2 is LQKENI. The DNA of the CDR3 is TGTGCCAGCTCACCGTCCGGGACGGCTGGAAACACCATATATTTT. This codes for CASSPSGTAGNTIYF.

The chain joins TRBV25-1 to TRBJ1-3; unclear D gene. V gave up 3 bases and J gave up 10 bases, with 13 bases separating them. CDR1 and CDR2 (germline): MGHDK, SYGVNS. CDR3 length: 13 amino acids. CDR3 bases: TGTGCCAGCAGTGATCTTCCGGGAGGGACCATATATTTT. Amino acid sequence: CASSDLPGGTIYF.

The V call is TRBV28, the J call TRBJ1-5; no firm D call. This CDR3 region has 14 residues. The germline gives CDR1 MDHEN, CDR2 SYDVKM. Trimming shortened V by 7 bases and J by 7 bases, and 17 bases separated the two germline ends. As DNA, the CDR3 is TGTGCCAGCATCAAAAACAGAGGATGGCAGCCCCAGCATTTT. Amino acids: CASIKNRGWQPQHF.

The chain couples TRBV6-1 to TRBJ2-2; 9 bases match TRBD1. V shed 1 base and J 5 bases; nucleotides not matched to a gene: 8. The CDR3 runs 17 residues. The germline V gene encodes CDR1 MNHNS and CDR2 SASEGT. In DNA, the CDR3 is TGTGCCAGCAGTGAAGTATTGGGGGACAGGGAGACCGGGGAGCTGTTTTTT. Protein: CASSEVLGDRETGELFF.